The next 5 T cell receptor beta chains were all read from a single sample in a study of blood T cell repertoires in COVID-19. Some clones are missing from TCRdb's copy, which holds only in-frame ones; the method was immunoSEQ multiplex PCR. The sample has approximately 210,000 clones, around 89% seen once. The specimen sequenced was PBMCs or T cells enriched from blood (not recorded which). The receptor set was obtained from a young woman who had recovered from COVID-19.

The chain couples TRBV24-1 to TRBJ2-5; D is ambiguous. Germline V gene data show CDR1 as KGHDR and CDR2 as SFDVKD. The V and J ends lost 1 base and 1 base respectively, with 12 bases between them. CDR3 length: 16 residues. The CDR3 DNA reads as TGTGCCACCAGTGATTTCGAAGCCCGATCCCAAGAGACCCAGTACTTC. It is translated as CATSDFEARSQETQYF.

A few counts support this clone. The chain is built from TRBV9 and TRBJ2-1; 8 nucleotides match TRBD1. From germline, CDR1 is SGDLS and CDR2 YYNGEE. This CDR3 contains 16 residues. V shed 4 bases, J shed 5 bases, and the junction held 11 bases outside the gene matches. The CDR3 DNA reads TGTGCCAGCAGCCCCGGGGACAGGAGATACGACAATGAGCAGTTCTTC. It specifies CASSPGDRRYDNEQFF.

In its sample, this clone was seen once. V is TRBV3-1 (or the pseudogene TRBV3-2) and J is TRBJ2-5; weak D call: TRBD2 (6 bases). V was clipped by 8 bases and J by 3 bases, with 16 bases between them. This CDR3 has 14 residues. CDR1 and CDR2 from the germline V gene are LGHDT and YNNKEL (reference sequence). CDR3 coding DNA: TGTGCCAGCCGGCGGGAAGGGATGGAAGAGACCCAGTACTTC. Translating gives CASRREGMEETQYF.

The chain employs TRBV20-1 and TRBJ2-5; 7 nucleotides line up with TRBD2. Unmatched junction bases numbered 4, after V lost 3 bases and J lost 0 bases. CDR3 length equals 14 residues. Germline V gives CDR1 DFQATT, CDR2 SNEGSKA (reference sequence). CDR3 nucleotide sequence: TGCAGTGCTAGTATCGGGGGGAACCAAGAGACCCAGTACTTC. Encoded protein: CSASIGGNQETQYF.

The chain links TRBV2 to TRBJ1-2; TRBD1 matches 11 bases. This CDR3 has 18 residues. Germline CDR1 SNHLY, CDR2 FYNNEI. Trimming cost V 2 bases and J 1 base; bases outside gene matches: 9. CDR3 in DNA: TGTGCCAGCAGTGAAACTAGGGACAGGGGGATGAATAACTATGGCTACACCTTC. Translation gives CASSETRDRGMNNYGYTF.